This T cell receptor beta chain came from a study of shared clonotypes between healthy human individuals. The study's findings and limits: Memory subsets had estimated richness that was generally smaller than that of naive subsets.

CD45RO-negative, CCR7-selected cells formed the naive CD8 fraction, which excluded terminally differentiated effector memory CD45RA+ cells. Data came from immunoSEQ multiplex PCR; TCRdb stores just in-frame clones and leaves some out. This sample yields hundreds of thousands of clones, of which approximately 96% are seen a single time; about 0.12% belongs to the top ten. Points on this clone: The antigen remains undetermined.

V was cut by 0 bases and J by 7 bases, with 10 bases left in between. CDR1 MNHEY and CDR2 SVGAGI come from the germline V gene. The CDR3 has 13 amino acids. The sequence was collected from a woman aged 25 to 45 in good health. Sample: naive CD8+ T cells sorted from blood. The gene calls are TRBV6-5 and TRBJ2-7; no definite D call. CDR3 loop: CASSYSSSGEQYF. In nucleotides, the CDR3 is TGTGCCAGCAGTTACTCGAGTTCGGGTGAGCAGTACTTC.